This T cell receptor beta chain was found in a study of blood T cell repertoires in COVID-19 (TCRdb year 2020). Broadly, across the study: The collaborator samples originated in the United States, Italy and Spain and spanned the acute and convalescent phases of COVID-19. The material from the prospective study consisted of cDNA or gDNA derived from T cells, B-cell-depleted T cells, or PBMCs. Deeply sampled blood TCRbeta repertoires from subjects exposed to, actively infected with, or recovered from COVID-19 were included in the dataset. The repertoires were released in a freely available public database meant as a resource for research on the immune response to SARS-CoV-2. The samples were drawn from the first 160 participants of the ongoing ImmuneRACE study and from roughly 1,300 subjects provided by 6 global collaborators. A de-identified subject ID, COVID-19 status, age in years and sex were almost always included in the sample metadata. Where HLA class I and class II types were available, the types were taken from metadata supplied by the sample provider, not from assay-based typing.

What the authors observed across the whole study: The quantity of clinical and demographic metadata differed by source and by participant and was supplied without curation.

A word on this clone: Its target antigen remains unknown. No base qualities exist here, and no much larger clone lies one base off it.

The germline V gene (reference sequence) gives CDR1 as LGHDT and CDR2 as YNNKEL. The junction shows trimming of 4 bases on V and 4 bases on J, and the gene matches do not reach 8 bases of it. The CDR3 covers 15 residues, taking in both the cysteine and the phenylalanine. Left in the record is the CDR3 DNA by itself, 45 bases read in frame from the first base. The immunoSEQ Assay, a bias-controlled multiplex PCR, was used to amplify TCRbeta CDR3 regions from genomic DNA. The source study handled its data this way. The number of nucleated cells in each sample was estimated from the amplification of reference gene primers within the assay. To quantify the absolute abundance of each unique TCRbeta CDR3 rearrangement, sequence reads were collapsed and filtered. For each sample, productive Simpson clonality was calculated as the square root of Simpson's diversity index across productive rearrangements. Imported from immuneACCESS, the table was reduced by TCRdb to in-frame sequences with V and J called. These copies leave out some clones; in studies compared against another copy, an unresolved V gene accounts for under half, and the cause of the remainder is not known. For V, J and clone size, that table is used; D and trimming come from the DNA. For this sample the table gives 210,000 or so clones, of which about 84% were detected only once. The ten biggest clones cover approximately 8% of the sample.

In Seattle, one collaborating source enrolled patients while the infection was active and tracked those patients longitudinally over the course of disease. Each collaborating institution followed its own protocols to collect whole blood in K2EDTA tubes. For TCRbeta analysis, collaborator samples were shipped as frozen whole blood, as isolated PBMCs, or as DNA extracted from either sample type. The rearrangement joined TRBV3-1 (or the pseudogene TRBV3-2) to TRBJ2-5; a stretch of 8 junction bases matches TRBD2. Sample: peripheral blood. The receptor was isolated from a woman aged 80 or older with COVID-19, enrolled during active disease. The DNA is as follows: TGTGCCAGCAGCCGAGCGGGGGTCCGGGTAGAGACCCAGTACTTC. Translated, it gives CASSRAGVRVETQYF.